The rows below give T cell receptor beta chains drawn from one sample of a study of cytomegalovirus exposure and HLA in healthy donors. Sequenced by immunoSEQ multiplex PCR; TCRdb stores in-frame clones only, minus some. The table has fewer than 250,000 clones, roughly 90% seen once; the top ten hold 0.9% to 1.2%. The specimen was PBMCs. These receptor sequences come from a boy under 10 years old in good health and CMV-seronegative. The CDR3 runs from the conserved cysteine through the conserved F or W. Each record gives: CDR3 DNA, CDR3 protein, D gene, J gene, V gene, clone size. The D gene is left open where the match is weak. The size entry is marked missing in some rows and otherwise reads once, few, many or a size class.

TGTGCCAGCTCACCGAGGACAGGCATTAACTATGGCTACACCTTC | CASSPRTGINYGYTF | TRBD1 | TRBJ1-2 | TRBV18 | few
TGTGCCAGCAGCTTTCGGAACACAGGATCTCGATTTAACTATGGCTACGCCTTC | CASSFRNTGSRFNYGYAF | - | TRBJ1-2 | TRBV7-3 | -
TGCGCCAGCAGCTTGGCCCTAGCGGGAAGCACAGATACGCAGTATTTT | CASSLALAGSTDTQYF | TRBD2 | TRBJ2-3 | TRBV5-1 | -
TGTGCCACCAGCGGTAGACAGGGGTCGGGAGAAAAACTGTTTTTT | CATSGRQGSGEKLFF | TRBD1 | TRBJ1-4 | TRBV15 | once
TGTGCCAGCAGCGTAGGGCAATCGAACAGGGGAGCTTTCTTT | CASSVGQSNRGAFF | TRBD1 | TRBJ1-1 | TRBV9 | -
TGTGCCTGGATCTATGATGCGGGGGGGCCCAATGAGCAGTTCTTC | CAWIYDAGGPNEQFF | TRBD2 | TRBJ2-1 | TRBV30 | -
TGTGCCAGCGGGCTCCAGGGGGCGTTTGGCTACACCTTC | CASGLQGAFGYTF | TRBD1 | TRBJ1-2 | TRBV2 | -
TGCGCCAGCAGCTCGAATTTAGCGGGAGACCCAGAGACCCAGTACTTC | CASSSNLAGDPETQYF | TRBD2 | TRBJ2-5 | TRBV5-1 | -
TGTGCCAGCAGTGGGGGACAGCTGAACACTGAAGCTTTCTTT | CASSGGQLNTEAFF | TRBD1 | TRBJ1-1 | TRBV25-1 | once
TGTGCCAGCAGTGAAAGGGACACCTACACCGGGGAGCTGTTTTTT | CASSERDTYTGELFF | - | TRBJ2-2 | TRBV6-1 | few
TGTGCCAGCAAGGAGTTCCCAACCACAGATACGCAGTATTTT | CASKEFPTTDTQYF | - | TRBJ2-3 | TRBV2 | -
TGTGCCAGTACCCCACTGGACAGGAGCAATCAGCCCCAGCATTTT | CASTPLDRSNQPQHF | TRBD1 | TRBJ1-5 | TRBV19 | -
TGCGCCAGCAGCCCCAGGACAGGCCGCTACAATGAGCAGTTCTTC | CASSPRTGRYNEQFF | TRBD1 | TRBJ2-1 | TRBV4-1 | once
TGTGCCAGCAGCGGACGGACTAATGCCTACGAGCAGTACTTC | CASSGRTNAYEQYF | - | TRBJ2-7 | TRBV9 | -
TGTGCCAGCAGCTTAGATGATGCGGGGGGCCTGGATGAGCAGTTCTTC | CASSLDDAGGLDEQFF | TRBD2 | TRBJ2-1 | TRBV7-9 | -
TGCAGCGTTGGGCGATTAGCCACCGGGGAGCTGTTTTTT | CSVGRLATGELFF | - | TRBJ2-2 | TRBV29-1 | -
TGTGCCAGCAGCGACAGGGGGCGAAGAACAGATACGCAGTATTTT | CASSDRGRRTDTQYF | TRBD1 | TRBJ2-3 | TRBV11-2 | -
TGCGCCAGCAGCCAACAAGGACAGGGGGTCTATGGCTACACCTTC | CASSQQGQGVYGYTF | TRBD1 | TRBJ1-2 | TRBV4-1 | -
TGTGCCAGCAGTTTAGGGCAACCCTACGAGCAGTACTTC | CASSLGQPYEQYF | - | TRBJ2-7 | TRBV28 | few
TGCGCCAGCAGCCACGGGGATTCACCCCTCCACTTT | CASSHGDSPLHF | - | TRBJ1-6 | TRBV10-2 | -
TGCGCCAGCAGCTTTACCGGGTTCTCCTACGAGCAGTACTTC | CASSFTGFSYEQYF | - | TRBJ2-7 | TRBV5-1 | -
TGTGCCAGCGCGACTGGATACAATGAGCAGTTCTTC | CASATGYNEQFF | - | TRBJ2-1 | TRBV6-1 | -
TGTGCCAGCAGTGAAAATCTCTCCTACGAGCAGTACTTC | CASSENLSYEQYF | - | TRBJ2-7 | TRBV6-1 | -
TGTGCCAGCAGTGGGCTAGCTGCCCGCACAGATACGCAGTATTTT | CASSGLAARTDTQYF | - | TRBJ2-3 | TRBV6-1 | once
TGCGCCAGCAGCTTGAACCTAGCACCATTAGAGACCCAGTACTTC | CASSLNLAPLETQYF | - | TRBJ2-5 | TRBV5-1 | -
TGTGCCAGCATGAGACAGGGGAATCCCAGTGAAGCTTTCTTT | CASMRQGNPSEAFF | TRBD1 | TRBJ1-1 | TRBV6-1 | few
TGTGCCAGCAGTCAGGGGGCTGGAAACACCATATATTTT | CASSQGAGNTIYF | TRBD1 | TRBJ1-3 | TRBV6-1 | -
TGTGCCAGCAGCTTATTGGGTGTGAGGGAGCAGTACTTC | CASSLLGVREQYF | - | TRBJ2-7 | TRBV7-9 | -
TGCGCCAGCAGCGGGAGGGACGGGATGAACACTGAAGCTTTCTTT | CASSGRDGMNTEAFF | - | TRBJ1-1 | TRBV5-1 | -
TGCAGCGTTGGGGACAGGGGGCGAGTCGGGGAGCTGTTTTTT | CSVGDRGRVGELFF | TRBD1 | TRBJ2-2 | TRBV29-1 | -
TGTGCCAGCTCCTTTAGCGGGAGCACAGATACGCAGTATTTT | CASSFSGSTDTQYF | TRBD2 | TRBJ2-3 | TRBV18 | few
TGTGCCATCGGGGGGGAGAGTATTTCAGATACGCAGTATTTT | CAIGGESISDTQYF | TRBD2 | TRBJ2-3 | TRBV10-3 | -
TGTGCCAGCAGCCCGACAGGGTTCGAGGGTGAGCAGTTCTTC | CASSPTGFEGEQFF | TRBD1 | TRBJ2-1 | TRBV5-4 | -
TGCGCCAGCAGCTTGGGGGAGGATGGCTACACCTTC | CASSLGEDGYTF | - | TRBJ1-2 | TRBV5-1 | -
TGTGCCAGCAGGCCATTACAGGGGGCATCGGGTGAAAAACTGTTTTTT | CASRPLQGASGEKLFF | TRBD1 | TRBJ1-4 | TRBV2 | -
TGTGCCAGCAGCTTAGGGGGGGGAAACACTGAAGCTTTCTTT | CASSLGGGNTEAFF | - | TRBJ1-1 | TRBV7-6 | -
TGTGCCAGCAGCTTAGATCCCGGTGAAGCTTTCTTT | CASSLDPGEAFF | - | TRBJ1-1 | TRBV7-9 | -
TGTGCCTGGGGACAGGCCTACGAGCAGTACTTC | CAWGQAYEQYF | TRBD1 | TRBJ2-7 | TRBV30 | few
TGTGCCACCAAGTATTCATCAGGGTCGGACTATGGCTACACCTTC | CATKYSSGSDYGYTF | - | TRBJ1-2 | TRBV6-5 | -
TGTGCCAGCAGCTTCAGCGGGGGGGAATACGAGCAGTACTTC | CASSFSGGEYEQYF | TRBD2 | TRBJ2-7 | TRBV7-9 | once
TGTGCCAGTAGTATCAGACAGTACACCGGGGAGCTGTTTTTT | CASSIRQYTGELFF | - | TRBJ2-2 | TRBV19 | -
TGTGCCACCAGCAACGGGGTCGGATCGGAGTACGAGCAGTACTTC | CATSNGVGSEYEQYF | - | TRBJ2-7 | TRBV15 | -
TGTGCCAGCAGTGGGTCTAGCTATCAGCCCCAGCATTTT | CASSGSSYQPQHF | - | TRBJ1-5 | TRBV6-5 | -
TGTGCCAGCAGTGCACGGACAGGGTTTGACGAGCAGTACTTC | CASSARTGFDEQYF | TRBD1 | TRBJ2-7 | TRBV9 | -